This passage covers 21 T cell receptor beta chains from one sample sequenced in a study of T cells after yellow fever vaccination. MiXCR, applied by TCRdb to the 5' RACE reads, yields one record per CDR3 protein. The data hold more than 30,000 distinct CDR3 sequences, with 6.6% observed a single time. This sample comprised PBMCs, either bulk or a sorted T-cell subset (CD4+, CD8+, memory, or dextramer-sorted; not recorded which), obtained on the day of the first yellow fever vaccination. These receptors all stem from a man aged 18 to 29 who received the YFV17D yellow fever vaccine.

As concerns this clonotype: One base away lies a much larger clone, so this may be a sequencing read error. The rearrangement joins TRBV20-1 to TRBJ1-2; D not resolved. Germline CDR1 reads DFQATT; CDR2 reads SNEGSKA (reference sequence). V was trimmed by 5 bases and J by 8 bases, leaving 6 bases between them. CDR3 length: 9 residues. This CDR3 is CSACFGYTF. The CDR3 DNA is TGCAGTGCTTGTTTCGGCTACACCTTC.

This chain joins TRBV18 and TRBJ1-1; TRBD1 matches at 7 bases. CDR1 is KGHSH and CDR2 is LQKENI in the germline V gene. The CDR3 runs to 14 residues. Trimming cost V 2 bases and J 6 bases; bases outside gene matches: 6. CDR3 DNA: TGTGCCAGCTCACCAACCCCGACAGGGTCTGAAGCTTTCTTT. Its translation is CASSPTPTGSEAFF. The whole variable domain, filled in from reference TRBV18 and TRBJ1-1, reads NAGVMQNPRHLVRRRGQEARLRCSPMKGHSHVYWYRQLPEEGLKFMVYLQKENIIDESGMPKERFSAEFPKEGPSILRIQQVVRGDSAAYFCASSPTPTGSEAFFGQGTRLTVV.

This clonotype is judged medium-sized (0.01 to 0.1%). The rearrangement links TRBV24-1 to TRBJ2-3; D uncertain. Per the germline V gene, CDR1 is KGHDR and CDR2 is SFDVKD. V lost 1 base and J lost 4, with 17 bases in between. This CDR3 has 17 residues. The CDR3 DNA follows: TGTGCCACCAGTGATTTTCCGGAAGGGCCAAGCGCAGATACGCAGTATTTT. Translating gives CATSDFPEGPSADTQYF.

Note on this clonotype: A read error may be the cause here, since a much bigger clone is one base away. The gene calls are TRBV20-1 and TRBJ2-7; the D gene is possibly TRBD1 (6 bases). CDR3 length equals 12 residues. The germline V gene has CDR1 DFQATT and CDR2 SNEGSKA (reference sequence). CDR3 amino acids: CRALTGPSEQYF. DNA for the CDR3: TGCAGAGCTCTGACAGGACCCTCCGAGCAGTACTTC.

In its sample, this clonotype was seen many times. V gene TRBV7-9 combines with J gene TRBJ2-2; 10 positions agree with TRBD1. Germline V gene lookup returns CDR1 SEHNR and CDR2 FQNEAQ (reference sequence). This CDR3 spans 15 amino acids. V lost 4 bases and J lost 2; bases outside the gene matches: 1. The CDR3 sequence: CASSSTGGNTGELFF. In DNA form, the CDR3 reads TGTGCCAGCAGCTCGACAGGGGGCAACACCGGGGAGCTGTTTTTT.

This clonotype has ten or more counts. The chain uses TRBV4-2 and TRBJ2-1; 10 bases line up with TRBD1. Unmatched junction bases numbered 4, after V lost 3 bases and J lost 5 bases. The length of the CDR3 is 15 residues. Germline CDR1 is LGHNA and CDR2 is YNFKEQ. CDR3: CASSQTGQGNNEQFF. In DNA form, the CDR3 reads TGTGCCAGCAGCCAGACGGGACAGGGGAACAATGAGCAGTTCTTC.

This clonotype was detected many times. The chain links TRBV27 to TRBJ1-1; 9 bases line up with TRBD1. Trimming cost V 7 bases and J 2 bases; bases outside gene matches: 5. The CDR3 spans 14 residues. Germline CDR1 MNHEY, CDR2 SMNVEV (reference sequence). DNA for the CDR3: TGTGCCAGCACTCTGACAGGGGGAAACACTGAAGCTTTCTTT. Amino acid sequence: CASTLTGGNTEAFF.

The chain is built from TRBV30 and TRBJ1-4, with no clear D. V lost 3 bases and J lost 1, with 9 bases in between. The CDR3 is 14 residues long. Germline V gene data show CDR1 as GTSNPN and CDR2 as SVGIG (reference sequence). The CDR3 protein is CAWSYLGTNEKLFF. The CDR3 DNA reads TGTGCCTGGAGCTACTTAGGAACTAATGAAAAACTGTTTTTT.

On this clonotype: A much larger clone differs from this one at a single base, so this may be a read error. The chain employs TRBV12-3 or TRBV12-4 and TRBJ1-6; D may be TRBD1 (6 bases). The CDR3 consists of 14 residues. V was clipped by 3 bases and J by 9 bases, with 12 bases between them. Here the CDR3 reads CASSLDSEASPLHF. Here the CDR3 DNA reads TGTGCCAGCAGTTTGGACAGTGAGGCTTCACCCCTCCACTTT.

There are many counts of this clonotype. V gene TRBV5-1 combines with J gene TRBJ2-2; D remains unclear. V lost 0 bases and J lost 6, with 6 bases in between. The CDR3 is 13 residues long. Germline CDR1 and CDR2: SGHRS and YFSETQ. The CDR3 reads CASSLVGSGELFF. The CDR3 DNA is TGCGCCAGCAGCTTGGTAGGGTCCGGGGAGCTGTTTTTT.

The rearrangement joins TRBV9 to TRBJ2-2, with D perhaps matching TRBD2 (5 bases). This CDR3 contains 13 residues. In germline, CDR1 is SGDLS, CDR2 YYNGEE. Trimming removed 2 bases from V and 5 bases from J, with 7 bases in between. The CDR3 protein is CASSVSGTGELFF. The CDR3 DNA is TGTGCCAGCAGCGTCTCGGGGACCGGGGAGCTGTTTTTT.

In its sample, this clonotype was seen many times. The CDR3 protein is CASSQALLLGNTEAFF. CDR3 bases: TGCGCCAGCAGCCAAGCGTTACTCCTCGGGAACACTGAAGCTTTCTTT. The chain combines TRBV4-1 with TRBJ1-1; D is unresolved. The CDR3 runs to 16 residues. Germline CDR1 and CDR2: MGHRA and YSYEKL. V was trimmed by 1 base and J by 1 base, leaving 13 bases between them.

This clonotype came up a few times. The chain combines TRBV7-2 with TRBJ2-7; D unclear. V lost 4 bases to trimming and J lost 2 bases, with 9 bases between them. CDR3 size: 13 residues. The germline CDR1 and CDR2 sequences are SGHTA and FQGNSA. The CDR3 protein is CASSSTSTYEQYV. DNA of the CDR3: TGTGCCAGCAGCTCCACCTCCACCTACGAGCAGTACGTC.

This clonotype was counted ten times or more. V gene TRBV3-1 combines with J gene TRBJ2-6, with 10 bases identical to TRBD1. The CDR3 totals 19 residues. The V and J ends lost 2 bases and 0 bases, in that order; junction bases with no gene match: 7. Germline CDR1 is LGHDT and CDR2 is YNNKEL (reference sequence). The CDR3 here is CASSQRAGTGASGANVLTF. As DNA, the CDR3 is TGTGCCAGCAGCCAAAGGGCTGGGACAGGGGCCTCTGGGGCCAACGTCCTGACTTTC.

This clonotype has ten or more counts. J is TRBJ2-7 and V is TRBV10-1; tentative D call: TRBD1 (6 bases). This CDR3 has 13 amino acids. The V end lost 3 bases, the J end lost 7 bases, and 13 bases lay between the germline ends. The germline V gene has CDR1 WNHNN and CDR2 SYGVQD (reference sequence). The CDR3 DNA sequence: TGCGCCAGCAGTGACCACAGGGTGGGTGAGCAGTACTTC. As protein: CASSDHRVGEQYF.

This clonotype was recorded many times. The chain employs TRBV18 and TRBJ2-7, with 7 bases aligning to TRBD1. The CDR3 is 18 residues long. Looked up from germline, CDR1 is KGHSH and CDR2 is LQKENI. Trimming at V came to 3 bases and at J to 3 bases, leaving 17 bases not matched to a gene. The CDR3 DNA reads TGTGCCAGCTCACCCATTCTAAAATCCGGGACAGAGAGCTACGAGCAGTACTTC. Its translation: CASSPILKSGTESYEQYF. The complete variable domain, with remaining parts taken from reference TRBV18 and TRBJ2-7, reads NAGVMQNPRHLVRRRGQEARLRCSPMKGHSHVYWYRQLPEEGLKFMVYLQKENIIDESGMPKERFSAEFPKEGPSILRIQQVVRGDSAAYFCASSPILKSGTESYEQYFGPGTRLTVT.

This clonotype was detected many times. The chain links TRBV20-1 to TRBJ1-5; D remains ambiguous. The germline V and J ends were trimmed by 2 bases and 0 bases, with 8 bases remaining between them. The CDR3 contains 14 residues. Germline CDR1 and CDR2: DFQATT and SNEGSKA (reference sequence). The CDR3 DNA reads as TGCAGTGCTAGACGGGGTCCTAGCAATCAGCCCCAGCATTTT. Translating gives CSARRGPSNQPQHF.

At least ten counts were recorded for this clonotype. This chain connects TRBV15 to TRBJ1-5; D is unresolved. V lost 0 bases to trimming and J lost 3 bases, with 9 bases between them. CDR1 is LNHNV and CDR2 is YYDKDF in the germline V gene (reference sequence). The CDR3 length is 15 residues. This CDR3 is CATSRELGINQPQHF. CDR3 DNA: TGTGCCACCAGCAGAGAGTTGGGAATCAATCAGCCCCAGCATTTT.

The chain couples TRBV12-3 or TRBV12-4 to TRBJ2-3; TRBD2 aligns across 10 bases. After removal of 7 bases from V and 4 bases from J, the junction contained 11 bases not matched to a gene. The CDR3 is made up of 16 amino acids. This chain's CDR3 is CASTRTSGQRADTQYF. CDR3 in DNA: TGTGCCAGCACACGGACTAGCGGTCAACGGGCAGATACGCAGTATTTT.

This clonotype was observed many times. This sequence joins TRBV3-1 and TRBJ1-1, with D hard to call. CDR3 length: 14 residues. The germline V gene has CDR1 LGHDT and CDR2 YNNKEL (reference sequence). Trimming took off 1 base at V and 1 base at J, with 7 bases between the two ends. The CDR3 reads CASSQAAKNTEAFF. CDR3 nucleotides: TGTGCCAGCAGCCAAGCCGCAAAGAACACTGAAGCTTTCTTT.

This clonotype has at least ten counts. The V and J genes are TRBV6-2 or TRBV6-3 and TRBJ1-5, with a weak D call TRBD1 (5 bases). The CDR3 runs to 12 residues. Looked up from germline, CDR1 is MNHEY and CDR2 is SVGEGT. Trimming left V 4 bases short and J 9 bases short, with 10 bases between. CDR3 nucleotides: TGTGCCAGCAGTTCGTGGGGCCGGCCCCAGCATTTT. The encoded protein is CASSSWGRPQHF.